This TCR beta chain stems from a study of identical twins. The CDR3 sequence is 14 residues long. Trimming removed 3 bases at V and 0 bases at J, with 8 bases between. Per the germline V gene, CDR1 is KGHSH and CDR2 is LQKENI. TCRdb re-analysed the 5' RACE reads in MiXCR, keeping a single row per CDR3 protein. Of 420,000 or so distinct CDR3 sequences in the sample, roughly 18% were seen once. The sequence was collected from a man aged 45 to 65 in good health. Sequencing was done on a sample of naive T cells sorted from blood. The chain joins TRBV18 to TRBJ1-1, with D hard to call. This CDR3 is CASSPREVNTEAFF. CDR3 sequence (DNA): TGTGCCAGCTCACCGAGGGAGGTGAACACTGAAGCTTTCTTT. Full variable domain (outside the CDR3, taken from reference TRBV18 and TRBJ1-1): NAGVMQNPRHLVRRRGQEARLRCSPMKGHSHVYWYRQLPEEGLKFMVYLQKENIIDESGMPKERFSAEFPKEGPSILRIQQVVRGDSAAYFCASSPREVNTEAFFGQGTRLTVV.